This TCR beta chain was identified during a study of beta chain features in type 1 diabetes. Across the study: Patients did not differ from healthy donors in age, gender or cell yield.

Of the isolated RNA, all was reverse transcribed, and so the sequenced material was expressed TCRB transcripts. Repertoires were generated with immunoSEQ multiplex PCR, while TCRdb's copy carries only in-frame clones and drops some. The sample has around 320,000 clones, 11% to 15% seen once. Germline CDR1 SGHDT, CDR2 YYEEEE. Trimming at V came to 4 bases and at J to 1 base, leaving 9 bases not matched to a gene. The CDR3 is 16 residues long. The rearrangement links TRBV5-6 to TRBJ2-3, with 7 bases aligning to TRBD2. The sequence was collected from a man aged 25-45 years in good health. Specimen: central memory CD4+ T cells from blood. The CDR3 sequence: CASSRGGGWGTDTQYF. CDR3 nucleotides: TGTGCCAGCAGCCGGGGCGGGGGATGGGGCACAGATACGCAGTATTTT.